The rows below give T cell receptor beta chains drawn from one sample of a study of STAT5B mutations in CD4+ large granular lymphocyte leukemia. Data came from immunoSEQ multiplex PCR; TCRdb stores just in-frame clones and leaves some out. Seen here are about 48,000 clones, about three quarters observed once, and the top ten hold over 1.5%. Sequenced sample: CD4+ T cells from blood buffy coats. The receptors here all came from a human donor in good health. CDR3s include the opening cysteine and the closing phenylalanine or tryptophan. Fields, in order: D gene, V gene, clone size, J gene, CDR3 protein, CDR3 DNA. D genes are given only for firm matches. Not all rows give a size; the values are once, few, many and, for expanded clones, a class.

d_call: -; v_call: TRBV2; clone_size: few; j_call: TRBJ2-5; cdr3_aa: CASSELEETQYF; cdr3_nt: TGTGCCAGCAGTGAGTTGGAAGAGACCCAGTACTTC
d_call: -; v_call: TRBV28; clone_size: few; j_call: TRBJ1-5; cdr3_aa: CASSHTDQPQHF; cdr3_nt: TGTGCCAGCAGTCATACGGATCAGCCCCAGCATTTT
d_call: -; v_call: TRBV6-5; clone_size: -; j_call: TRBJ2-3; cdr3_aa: CASSYSGTLSTDTQYF; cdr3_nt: TGTGCCAGCAGTTACTCGGGGACTTTGAGCACAGATACGCAGTATTTT
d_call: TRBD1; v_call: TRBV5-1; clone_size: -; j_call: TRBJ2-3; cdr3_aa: CASSLSGGSDTQYF; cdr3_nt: TGCGCCAGCAGCTTGTCAGGGGGCTCAGATACGCAGTATTTT
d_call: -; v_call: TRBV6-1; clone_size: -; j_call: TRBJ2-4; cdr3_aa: CASSPVEGAKNIQYF; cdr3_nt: TGTGCCAGCAGCCCCGTGGAGGGAGCCAAAAACATTCAGTACTTC
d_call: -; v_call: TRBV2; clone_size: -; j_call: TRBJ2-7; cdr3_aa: CASGGTAWNEQYF; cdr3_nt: TGTGCCAGCGGAGGGACCGCCTGGAACGAGCAGTACTTC
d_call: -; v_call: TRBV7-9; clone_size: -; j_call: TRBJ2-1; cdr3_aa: CASSLTQGGEQFF; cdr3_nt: TGTGCCAGCAGTTTGACTCAGGGGGGAGAGCAGTTCTTC
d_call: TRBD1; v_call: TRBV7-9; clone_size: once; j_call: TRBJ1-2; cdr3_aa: CASSPGGAYGYTF; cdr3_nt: TGTGCCAGCAGCCCAGGGGGAGCCTATGGCTACACCTTC
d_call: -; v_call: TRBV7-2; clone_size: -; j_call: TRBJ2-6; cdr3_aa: CASSRALSGANVLTF; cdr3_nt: TGTGCCAGCAGCCGGGCCCTCTCTGGGGCCAACGTCCTGACTTTC
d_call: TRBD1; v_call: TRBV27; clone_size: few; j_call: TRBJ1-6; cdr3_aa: CASKWTGTDIFSPLHF; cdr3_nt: TGTGCCAGCAAGTGGACAGGGACGGATATATTTTCACCCCTCCACTTT
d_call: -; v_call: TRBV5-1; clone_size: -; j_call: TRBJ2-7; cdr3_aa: CASSLTAENYEQYF; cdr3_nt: TGCGCCAGCAGCTTGACCGCAGAAAACTACGAGCAGTACTTC